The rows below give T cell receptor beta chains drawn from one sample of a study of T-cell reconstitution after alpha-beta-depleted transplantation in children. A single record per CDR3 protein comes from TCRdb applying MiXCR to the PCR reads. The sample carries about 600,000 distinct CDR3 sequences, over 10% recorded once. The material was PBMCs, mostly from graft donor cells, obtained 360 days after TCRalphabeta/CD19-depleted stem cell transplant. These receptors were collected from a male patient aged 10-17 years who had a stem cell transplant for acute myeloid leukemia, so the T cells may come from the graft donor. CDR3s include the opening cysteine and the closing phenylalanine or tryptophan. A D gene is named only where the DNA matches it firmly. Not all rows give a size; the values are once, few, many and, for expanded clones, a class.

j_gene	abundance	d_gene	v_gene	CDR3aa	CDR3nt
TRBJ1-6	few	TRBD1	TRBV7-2	CASSATGGVRDSPLHF	TGTGCCAGCAGCGCGACAGGGGGCGTACGGGATTCACCCCTCCACTTT
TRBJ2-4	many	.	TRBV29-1	CSVTNRLAKNIQYF	TGCAGCGTAACTAACCGTCTAGCCAAAAACATTCAGTACTTC
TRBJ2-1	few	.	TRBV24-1	CATSDALTRGQYNEQFF	TGTGCCACCAGTGATGCCCTAACTAGAGGGCAATACAATGAGCAGTTCTTC
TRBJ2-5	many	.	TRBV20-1	CSAGYQYF	TGCAGTGCGGGGTACCAGTACTTC
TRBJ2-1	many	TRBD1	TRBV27	CASKNRGRVEGSGNEQFF	TGTGCCAGCAAAAACAGGGGGCGAGTAGAGGGGAGCGGCAATGAGCAGTTCTTC
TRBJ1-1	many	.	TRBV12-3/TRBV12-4	CASRLSAEAFF	TGTGCCAGCAGACTCAGCGCTGAAGCTTTCTTT
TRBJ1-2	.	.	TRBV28	CASSSPPARDGYTF	TGTGCCAGCAGTTCCCCCCCGGCCCGGGATGGCTACACCTTC
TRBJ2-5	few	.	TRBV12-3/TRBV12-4	CASSSLGGGDQETQYF	TGTGCCAGCAGTTCCTTAGGCGGGGGCGACCAAGAGACCCAGTACTTC
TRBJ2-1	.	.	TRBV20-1	CSAGRGVGSYNEQFF	TGCAGTGCTGGCAGGGGGGTCGGCTCCTACAATGAGCAGTTCTTC
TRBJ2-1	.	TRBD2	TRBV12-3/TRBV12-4	CASTRGGLAGWAYNEQFF	TGTGCCAGCACCCGGGGAGGACTAGCGGGTTGGGCCTACAATGAGCAGTTCTTC
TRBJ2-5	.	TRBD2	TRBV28	CASSFPPPGLAGVSSETQYF	TGTGCCAGCAGTTTCCCCCCCCCGGGACTAGCGGGAGTATCGTCAGAGACCCAGTACTTC
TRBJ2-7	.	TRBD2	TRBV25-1	CASRTGLAGKQYF	TGTGCCAGCAGAACTGGACTAGCGGGAAAGCAGTACTTC
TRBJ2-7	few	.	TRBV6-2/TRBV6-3	CASSSGVRTYEQYF	TGTGCCAGCAGTTCAGGAGTGCGAACCTACGAGCAGTACTTC
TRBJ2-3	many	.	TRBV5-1	CASSLGQFGDTQYF	TGCGCCAGCAGCTTGGGACAGTTCGGGGATACGCAGTATTTT
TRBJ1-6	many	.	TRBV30	CAWIPSRTTGWSPLHF	TGTGCCTGGATCCCCTCTCGGACGACAGGCTGGTCACCCCTCCACTTT
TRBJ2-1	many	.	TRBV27	CASSLRTDNEQFF	TGTGCCAGCAGTTTACGGACAGACAATGAGCAGTTCTTC
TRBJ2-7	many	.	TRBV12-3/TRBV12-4	CASRKVGASEQYF	TGTGCCAGCAGAAAGGTAGGGGCCTCCGAGCAGTACTTC
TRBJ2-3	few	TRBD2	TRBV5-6	CASSLILAGGATDTQYF	TGTGCCAGCAGCTTGATATTAGCGGGAGGGGCCACAGATACGCAGTATTTT
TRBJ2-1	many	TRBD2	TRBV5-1	CASSLRRGGSYNEQFF	TGCGCCAGCAGCTTGCGACGCGGGGGCTCCTACAATGAGCAGTTCTTC
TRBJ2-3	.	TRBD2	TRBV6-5	CASSYSSLAGSTDTQYF	TGTGCCAGCAGTTACTCGAGCCTAGCGGGTTCCACAGATACGCAGTATTTT
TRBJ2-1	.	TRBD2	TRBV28	CASTPSGSYNEQFF	TGTGCCAGCACCCCAAGCGGGAGCTACAATGAGCAGTTCTTC
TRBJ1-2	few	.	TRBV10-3	CAIRQDLGGYGYTF	TGTGCCATCAGACAAGACCTGGGGGGCTATGGCTACACCTTC
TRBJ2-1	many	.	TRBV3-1	CASSQDRGGNEQFF	TGTGCCAGCAGCCAAGATCGGGGCGGGAATGAGCAGTTCTTC
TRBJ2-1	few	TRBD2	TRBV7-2	CASSLRTSGRIQNEQFF	TGTGCCAGCAGCCTCCGGACTAGCGGGAGAATTCAGAATGAGCAGTTCTTC
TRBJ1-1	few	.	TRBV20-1	CSARSGRSEAFF	TGCAGTGCTAGGTCAGGGAGATCTGAAGCTTTCTTT
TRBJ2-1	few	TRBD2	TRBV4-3	CASSTTLLTSGNGYNEQFF	TGCGCCAGCAGTACCACCCTGTTGACTAGCGGGAATGGGTACAATGAGCAGTTCTTC
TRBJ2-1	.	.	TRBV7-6	CASSLAPGRHNEQFF	TGTGCCAGCAGCTTAGCGCCGGGGCGACACAATGAGCAGTTCTTC
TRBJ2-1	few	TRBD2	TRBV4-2	CASSQMGLAGDNEQFF	TGTGCCAGCAGCCAAATGGGGTTAGCGGGCGACAATGAGCAGTTCTTC
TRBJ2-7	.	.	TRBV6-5	CASSYHGALPTYEQYF	TGTGCCAGCAGTTACCACGGCGCCCTACCCACCTACGAGCAGTACTTC
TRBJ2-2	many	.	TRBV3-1	CASSHYTGELFF	TGTGCCAGCAGCCACTACACCGGGGAGCTGTTTTTT
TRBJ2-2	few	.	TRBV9	CASSVFDTAITGELFF	TGTGCCAGCAGCGTATTTGACACCGCGATTACCGGGGAGCTGTTTTTT
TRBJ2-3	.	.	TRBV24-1	CATSDLRGRGTDTQYF	TGTGCCACCAGTGATTTGAGAGGCAGGGGCACAGATACGCAGTATTTT
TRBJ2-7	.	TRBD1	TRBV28	CASSLPRRTGGQSSSYEQYF	TGTGCCAGCAGTTTACCCAGACGGACAGGGGGCCAAAGTAGCTCCTACGAGCAGTACTTC
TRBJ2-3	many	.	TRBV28	CASREMGRTDTQYF	TGTGCCAGCAGGGAGATGGGGCGGACAGATACGCAGTATTTT
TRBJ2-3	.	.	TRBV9	CASSVLKGGTDTQYF	TGTGCCAGCAGCGTATTGAAGGGGGGCACAGATACGCAGTATTTT
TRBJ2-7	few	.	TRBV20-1	CSARLGTIYLSYEQYF	TGCAGTGCTAGACTCGGGACGATATACCTCTCCTACGAGCAGTACTTC
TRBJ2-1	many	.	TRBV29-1	CSVENYLRAYNEQFF	TGCAGCGTTGAAAACTACCTTAGGGCCTACAATGAGCAGTTCTTC